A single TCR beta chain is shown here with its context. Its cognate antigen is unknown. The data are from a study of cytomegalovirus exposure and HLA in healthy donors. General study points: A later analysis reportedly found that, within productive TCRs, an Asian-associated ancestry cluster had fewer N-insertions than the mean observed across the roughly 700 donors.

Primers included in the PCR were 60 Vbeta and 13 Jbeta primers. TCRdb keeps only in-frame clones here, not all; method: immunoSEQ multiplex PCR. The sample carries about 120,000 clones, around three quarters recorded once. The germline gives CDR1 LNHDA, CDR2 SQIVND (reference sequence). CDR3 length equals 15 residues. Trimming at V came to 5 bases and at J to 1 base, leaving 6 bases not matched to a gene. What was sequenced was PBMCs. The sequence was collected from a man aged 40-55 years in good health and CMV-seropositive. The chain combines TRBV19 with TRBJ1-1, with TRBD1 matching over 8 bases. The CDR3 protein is CASSASTGANTEAFF. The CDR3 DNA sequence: TGTGCCAGTAGTGCTTCGACAGGGGCGAACACTGAAGCTTTCTTT.